This T cell receptor (beta chain) was profiled in a study of T cells in Graves' hyperthyroidism and ophthalmopathy. Amplification targeted TCR beta CDR3 regions from RNA transcripts. The HTBI primer set was used in a first-round RT-PCR of the TCR CDR3. TCRdb analysed the multiplex PCR reads with MiXCR anew, one entry per CDR3 protein. This sample carries fewer than 350,000 distinct CDR3 sequences, around 20% of them seen once, and the ten largest clones take 50% to 65%. CDR1 SGHTA and CDR2 FQGNSA come from the germline V gene. The V segment lost 5 bases and the J segment 3 bases; nucleotides outside the gene matches: 3. This CDR3 has 14 amino acids. Ten or more counts support this clonotype.

The chain is built from TRBV7-2 and TRBJ1-5, with 8 bases aligning to TRBD1. The sequence was collected from a woman in her forties or fifties with Graves' hyperthyroidism. Source material: blood. CDR3 loop: CASSPTGDNQPQHF. CDR3 DNA: TGTGCCAGCAGCCCGACAGGGGACAATCAGCCCCAGCATTTT.